This T cell receptor (beta chain) originates from a study of T cell responses to AZD1222 COVID-19 vaccine. Sequenced by immunoSEQ multiplex PCR; TCRdb stores in-frame clones only, minus some. The profile shows approximately 170,000 clones, 80% to 90% of them singletons. The junction had 10 bases not matched to a gene; V was cut back by 7 bases and J by 8 bases. Germline lookup yields CDR1 LNHDA and CDR2 SQIVND (reference sequence). This CDR3 spans 15 amino acids. A note on this clone: What it binds is unknown.

Notes on the study in general: The peak T cell response came first, and repertoires were sampled only after it.

The source was peripheral blood, collected on day 0 of AZD1222 vaccination. The origin of this receptor is an adult in good health. The genes are TRBV19 and TRBJ2-5; TRBD2 agrees at 13 bases. The DNA of the CDR3 is TGTGCCAGTAAAGCGGGACTAGCGGGAAAGAGTACCCAGTACTTC. Protein product: CASKAGLAGKSTQYF. Based on the CDR3 plus reference TRBV19 and TRBJ2-5, the full variable domain is DGGITQSPKYLFRKEGQNVTLSCEQNLNHDAMYWYRQDPGQGLRLIYYSQIVNDFQKGDIAEGYSVSREKKESFPLTVTSAQKNPTAFYLCASKAGLAGKSTQYFGPGTRLLVL.